The 29 T cell receptor beta chains in this list originate from one sample, sequenced in a study of T cell responses to AZD1222 COVID-19 vaccine. Sequenced by immunoSEQ multiplex PCR; TCRdb stores in-frame clones only, minus some. The repertoire includes more than 110,000 clones, over 75% of them detected once, and about 3.5% sits in the top ten. The input for sequencing was peripheral blood, taken on day 0 of AZD1222 vaccination. The receptors originated from an adult in good health.

V gene TRBV19 combines with J gene TRBJ2-7; D gene uncertain. Germline V gives CDR1 LNHDA, CDR2 SQIVND (reference sequence). The CDR3 is 13 residues long. V lost 3 bases to trimming and J lost 5 bases, with 11 bases between them. CDR3 amino acids: CASSISQINEQYF. The CDR3 DNA follows: TGTGCCAGTAGTATTAGTCAGATCAACGAGCAGTACTTC.

The CDR3 DNA sequence: TGTGCCAGCAGTTTATCAGGGGGCGGGAGTAGGTACGAGCAGTACTTC. Translation: CASSLSGGGSRYEQYF. This chain joins TRBV27 and TRBJ2-7, with D perhaps being TRBD1 or TRBD2 (7 bases each). The CDR3 contains 16 residues. Per the germline V gene, CDR1 is MNHEY and CDR2 is SMNVEV (reference sequence). Trimming took 0 bases from V and 4 from J, leaving 16 bases between them.

A word on this clone: The sample contains more than one DNA sequence encoding this CDR3. The chain links TRBV7-8 to TRBJ2-7, with 9 bases lining up with TRBD2. The CDR3 runs 16 residues. The trim removed 5 bases at V and 6 bases at J, leaving 14 bases unmatched. Germline lookup yields CDR1 SGHVS and CDR2 FQNEAQ. The CDR3 sequence: CASSHTIPGLASEQYF. In nucleotides, the CDR3 is TGTGCCAGCAGCCATACCATACCGGGACTAGCCAGCGAGCAGTACTTC.

The chain uses TRBV14 and TRBJ2-3; 9 bases match TRBD1. Germline V gene lookup returns CDR1 SGHDN and CDR2 FVKESK. V trimming: 2 bases; J trimming: 2 bases; junction bases outside the gene matches: 5. This CDR3 spans 16 amino acids. In DNA form, the CDR3 reads TGTGCCAGCAGCCAAAGGGACAGGGCCCTCACAGATACGCAGTATTTT. Its protein product is CASSQRDRALTDTQYF.

The chain employs TRBV4-2 and TRBJ1-6, with D perhaps matching TRBD1 (5 bases). In germline, CDR1 is LGHNA, CDR2 YNFKEQ. Trimming cost V 2 bases and J 10 bases, with 18 bases left between them. The CDR3 loop spans 16 amino acids. The CDR3 DNA is TGTGCCAGCAGCCAACGGGTCGGGACGGGGAACTCACCCCTCCACTTT. Translated: CASSQRVGTGNSPLHF.

The rearrangement uses TRBV5-1 and TRBJ2-2, with 9 bases lining up with TRBD2. Germline CDR1 reads SGHRS; CDR2 reads YFSETQ. The V gene end was trimmed by 5 bases and the J gene end by 2 bases; junction bases not matched to a gene: 10. The CDR3 runs to 17 residues. This chain's CDR3 is CASRHLSGGANTGELFF. The CDR3 bases are TGCGCCAGCAGACATCTTAGCGGGGGAGCTAACACCGGGGAGCTGTTTTTT.

The V and J genes are TRBV15 and TRBJ1-2; perhaps TRBD1 as D (5 bases). The germline CDR1 and CDR2 sequences are LNHNV and YYDKDF (reference sequence). V was pared by 1 base and J by 1 base, with 10 bases between. The CDR3 length is 15 residues. The chain's CDR3 is CATSRGGGVNYGYTF. The CDR3 region has the DNA TGTGCCACCAGCAGAGGGGGGGGTGTTAACTATGGCTACACCTTC.

The chain links TRBV5-1 to TRBJ1-2, with 10 bases fitting TRBD1. The CDR3 sequence is 16 residues long. The germline CDR1 and CDR2 sequences are SGHRS and YFSETQ. The V segment lost 1 base and the J segment 3 bases; nucleotides outside the gene matches: 6. CDR3 in DNA: TGCGCCAGCAGCTTGAGACAGGGGGCGCGAGACTATGGCTACACCTTC. Its protein is CASSLRQGARDYGYTF.

The chain carries TRBV20-1 and TRBJ2-1, with 8 bases fitting TRBD1. Germline V gene sequence: CDR1 DFQATT, CDR2 SNEGSKA (reference sequence). The CDR3 covers 14 residues. Losses at the gene ends were 3 bases for V and 4 bases for J; bases not matched to a gene: 5. CDR3 nucleotide sequence: TGCAGTGCTAGTTGGGACAGGCTTTACAATGAGCAGTTCTTC. Translated, it gives CSASWDRLYNEQFF.

The genes are TRBV7-9 and TRBJ2-7; possibly TRBD1 for D (5 bases). Deletions cut 4 bases from V and 0 bases from J, with 22 bases between. Germline-derived CDR1 and CDR2 are SEHNR and FQNEAQ (reference sequence). The CDR3 has 18 residues. CDR3 bases: TGTGCCAGCAGCTCACAAGACGGGTTCCTGGGGCCCTCCTACGAGCAGTACTTC. It is translated as CASSSQDGFLGPSYEQYF.

This chain joins TRBV2 and TRBJ2-1, with TRBD2 matching over 14 bases. CDR3 size: 18 residues. With V trimmed by 6 bases and J by 5 bases, 12 bases remained unmatched. CDR1 is SNHLY, CDR2 FYNNEI, per germline. The CDR3: CASSKGSGLAGADNEQFF. The CDR3, as DNA: TGTGCCAGCAGCAAAGGGTCGGGACTAGCGGGGGCGGACAATGAGCAGTTCTTC.

The genes are TRBV19 and TRBJ1-1, with D perhaps TRBD1 (6 bases). Germline V gene data show CDR1 as LNHDA and CDR2 as SQIVND (reference sequence). This CDR3 is built from 14 residues. V was clipped by 0 bases and J by 8 bases, with 13 bases between them. The CDR3 region has the DNA TGTGCCAGTAGTATAGACTCATGGACAGAGGAAGCTTTCTTT. As protein: CASSIDSWTEEAFF.

The chain joins TRBV4-1 to TRBJ2-7, with TRBD2 as a possible D gene (6 bases). Germline V CDR1 and CDR2: MGHRA, YSYEKL. The CDR3 has 14 amino acids. The germline V and J ends were trimmed by 1 base and 2 bases, with 9 bases remaining between them. CDR3 sequence: CASSQGASAYEQYF. CDR3 sequence (DNA): TGCGCCAGCAGCCAAGGGGCTAGCGCCTACGAGCAGTACTTC.

This clone has a handful of counts. This CDR3 reads CASSSGVGGGGPLREQYF. The CDR3 bases are TGTGCCAGCAGCTCTGGGGTTGGTGGCGGGGGGCCTCTACGGGAGCAGTACTTC. The V call is TRBV7-2, the J call TRBJ2-7, with 8 bases identical to TRBD2. This CDR3 is built from 18 residues. Losses at the gene ends were 4 bases for V and 7 bases for J; bases not matched to a gene: 21. The V gene's germline CDR1 is SGHTA and CDR2 FQGNSA.

The V and J genes are TRBV27 and TRBJ1-1, with D tentatively TRBD1 (6 bases). The germline CDR1 and CDR2 sequences are MNHEY and SMNVEV (reference sequence). The V and J ends lost 2 bases and 7 bases respectively, with 14 bases between them. This CDR3 region has 14 residues. CDR3 region: CASSLGGPTLEAFF. In nucleotides, the CDR3 is TGTGCCAGCAGTTTAGGGGGGCCAACCCTTGAAGCTTTCTTT.

The J gene is TRBJ2-5, the V gene TRBV5-1; 8 bases agree with TRBD2. Germline trimming cut 4 bases from V and 7 bases from J; bases unmatched to any gene: 12. Per germline, CDR1 SGHRS and CDR2 YFSETQ. This CDR3 has 15 amino acids. CDR3 region: CASSLKAGATGTQYF. CDR3 DNA sequence: TGCGCCAGCAGCCTCAAAGCGGGGGCTACGGGGACCCAGTACTTC.

This clone has ten or more counts. CDR3 bases: TGTGCCTGGAGTGGCTCTCCCTGGGACTATGGCTACACCTTC. This codes for CAWSGSPWDYGYTF. The chain recombines TRBV30 with TRBJ1-2; no clear D gene. Between the trimmed V and J ends, which lost 1 base and 3 bases, there was a span of 12 bases. The CDR3 has 14 residues. Germline CDR1 reads GTSNPN; CDR2 reads SVGIG (reference sequence).

This chain joins TRBV7-2 and TRBJ2-1; the D gene is possibly TRBD2 (5 bases). Germline CDR1 is SGHTA and CDR2 is FQGNSA. The CDR3 totals 14 residues. Trimming left V 5 bases short and J 3 bases short, with 11 bases between. DNA for the CDR3: TGTGCCAGCAGCCGCGGGTTTAGCTACAATGAGCAGTTCTTC. It is translated as CASSRGFSYNEQFF.

The CDR3, as DNA: TGTGCCAGCAGCGGAGCCGGGACAGAGCTGTCACCCCTCCACTTT. This translates into CASSGAGTELSPLHF. The chain combines TRBV5-4 with TRBJ1-6; 7 bases are shared with TRBD1. After removal of 4 bases from V and 10 bases from J, the junction contained 11 bases not matched to a gene. Germline V gives CDR1 SGHNT, CDR2 YYREEE (reference sequence). The CDR3 has 15 amino acids.

The gene calls are TRBV10-2 and TRBJ1-4, with a possible D match to TRBD1 (6 bases). With 1 base removed from V and 8 bases from J, the gap between germline ends came to 14 bases. This CDR3 spans 15 amino acids. Germline V gene lookup returns CDR1 WSHSY and CDR2 SAAADI. In DNA, the CDR3 is TGCGCCAGCAGTGAGTTCGGGACAATAGGCGAAAAACTGTTTTTT. Its translation is CASSEFGTIGEKLFF.

This chain joins TRBV18 and TRBJ1-3; no clear D. The V gene's germline CDR1 is KGHSH and CDR2 LQKENI. Trimming pared 3 bases from V and 4 bases from J, leaving 10 bases between. The CDR3 runs to 14 residues. The CDR3 region is CASSPGGSGNTIYF. The DNA for the CDR3 is TGTGCCAGCTCACCTGGAGGATCAGGAAACACCATATATTTT.

The chain couples TRBV7-9 to TRBJ1-4, with D hard to call. The germline V gene encodes CDR1 SEHNR and CDR2 FQNEAQ (reference sequence). Trimming removed 7 bases from V and 4 bases from J, with 7 bases in between. This CDR3 has 12 residues. CDR3 coding DNA: TGTGCCAGCAACCCGGGTAATGAAAAACTGTTTTTT. Amino acid sequence: CASNPGNEKLFF.

This chain's CDR3 is CASSQDLRTGPYGYTF. The CDR3 DNA reads TGCGCCAGCAGCCAAGATCTCCGGACGGGACCCTATGGCTACACCTTC. V usage is TRBV4-1 and J usage is TRBJ1-2, with D possibly matching TRBD1 (5 bases). Germline V lookup: CDR1 MGHRA, CDR2 YSYEKL. The length of the CDR3 is 16 residues. The germline V and J ends were trimmed by 0 bases and 4 bases, with 15 bases remaining between them.

The chain uses TRBV7-9 and TRBJ1-2; D is unresolved. V lost 4 bases to trimming and J lost 6 bases, with 15 bases between them. Germline V gene sequence: CDR1 SEHNR, CDR2 FQNEAQ (reference sequence). CDR3 length: 14 amino acids. CDR3 coding DNA: TGTGCCAGCAGCTACCAGACGGGAGTGAATGGCTACACCTTC. Amino acids: CASSYQTGVNGYTF.

This chain uses TRBV19 with TRBJ1-5; D not resolved. V was trimmed by 7 bases and J by 2 bases, leaving 6 bases between them. Germline V gives CDR1 LNHDA, CDR2 SQIVND (reference sequence). CDR3 length: 12 residues. The CDR3 loop reads CASNRGNQPQHF. The CDR3 DNA reads TGTGCCAGTAATCGGGGCAATCAGCCCCAGCATTTT.

This sequence joins TRBV30 and TRBJ1-1; the match to TRBD1 covers 8 bases. The CDR3 contains 14 residues. J was trimmed by 0 bases and V by 3 bases; bases with no gene match: 3. The germline V gene has CDR1 GTSNPN and CDR2 SVGIG (reference sequence). CDR3 sequence: CAWSVGQVNTEAFF. CDR3 coding DNA: TGTGCCTGGAGCGTGGGACAGGTGAACACTGAAGCTTTCTTT.

The genes are TRBV6-6 and TRBJ2-1; 7 nucleotides match TRBD2. J gave up 2 bases and V 5 bases, and 3 bases lay outside the gene matches. Germline CDR1 MNHNY, CDR2 SVGAGI (reference sequence). The CDR3 runs 14 residues. The CDR3 is CASSPSGTYNEQFF. CDR3 in DNA: TGTGCCAGCAGTCCCAGCGGGACCTACAATGAGCAGTTCTTC.

The chain carries TRBV5-8 and TRBJ2-7; 11 bases align to TRBD2. Unmatched junction bases numbered 4, after V lost 0 bases and J lost 2 bases. This CDR3 comprises 16 residues. Germline lookup yields CDR1 SGHTS and CDR2 YDEGEE. The DNA of the CDR3 is TGTGCCAGCAGCTTGGGGGGGACTAGCGGAACCTACGAGCAGTACTTC. Protein: CASSLGGTSGTYEQYF.

This chain uses TRBV5-1 with TRBJ2-7; unclear D gene. The ends were cut back, 3 bases at V and 5 bases at J, with 12 bases in the middle. Germline V gene data show CDR1 as SGHRS and CDR2 as YFSETQ. This CDR3 is built from 13 residues. Here the CDR3 DNA reads TGCGCCAGCAGCTCCTCCCTACTCAACGAGCAGTACTTC. Its protein is CASSSSLLNEQYF. The complete variable domain, with remaining parts taken from reference TRBV5-1 and TRBJ2-7, reads KAGVTQTPRYLIKTRGQQVTLSCSPISGHRSVSWYQQTPGQGLQFLFEYFSETQRNKGNFPGRFSGRQFSNSRSEMNVSTLELGDSALYLCASSSSLLNEQYFGPGTRLTVT.